What follows is one T cell receptor beta chain and its context. What antigen it recognizes has not been identified. Base qualities are not recorded, but no much larger clone differs from it by a single base. The CDR3 regions of human TCRbeta chains were analyzed by immunosequencing. In the authors' own workflow: TCRs in the repertoires were compared against a reference library of SARS-CoV-2-specific TCRs that had been generated with the MIRA antigen-specificity platform. Breadth meant the fraction of unique TCRs that were SARS-CoV-2-associated, whereas depth meant the fraction of total T cells that were SARS-CoV-2-associated. Using the MIRA data, every spike-specific TCR was mapped to the spike region that the TCR reacted to and assigned to either a CD4 or a CD8 class. Log10-transformed breadth and depth values were compared by one-way ANOVA with Sidak's multiple comparisons tests. TCRdb took this table from immuneACCESS and kept in-frame rearrangements with V and J called. Such tables lack part of the clones; where checked against another copy, unresolved V genes explain under half of the gap, and the rest is unexplained. V and J calls and clone size are given by that table; D and trimming were obtained from the DNA. This sample is represented by around 130,000 clones; about 90% of them were singletons. Around 1.9% of the sample is in the top ten clones.

The sample is drawn from a study of T cell responses to AZD1222 COVID-19 vaccine (dated by TCRdb to the early 2020s). Broadly, across the study: A total of under 250 trial participants underwent TCR sequencing, of whom nearly 210 had received two doses of AZD1222 and around 25 had received two doses of the MenACWY control vaccine. Trial participants were enrolled into age subgroups of 18-55, 56-69 and 70-plus years, which contained roughly 140, 27 and 60 TCR-sequenced participants, respectively.

There are 17 amino acids in the CDR3, from cysteine to phenylalanine inclusive. The read is trimmed to its CDR3 DNA, 51 bases read in frame from base 1. The time point label on this specimen signifies: about 28 days (+/-7) after the second vaccine dose. AZD1222 recipients whose second dose came at about 4 weeks and those whose second dose came at about 12 weeks were combined into one group, since spike-specific TCR depth and breadth did not differ between the two schedules. Vaccinee samples came from UK trials COV001 and COV002, including a single-blind randomized controlled phase 2/3 trial of AZD1222 (ChAdOx1 nCoV-19) in healthy adults. For TCRbeta chain sequencing, PBMC samples from trial participants were taken at day 0 and at day 28 after the second dose. What the work shows at the level of the full study, not this receptor alone: Because no day 14 peak-response samples were available, the repertoires could be characterized only after the peak T cell response. After two AZD1222 doses, spike-specific TCR breadth and depth were significantly higher than at day 0 and than in MenACWY recipients. Participants were mostly white British, with more females than males. The authors suggested clonal diversity may have been underestimated. Nearly half of unique spike-specific TCRs reportedly recognized epitopes outside regions mutated in the B.1.351 and B.1.1.7 variants. The vaccine-associated CD4 TCRs covered the entire spike protein, and the dominant responses fell in regions 160-218 and 743-854. The 56-69-year group was small, and its depth increase did not reach significance, likely because of low power. Only five to seven AZD1222 recipients were SARS-CoV-2 seropositive at baseline, limiting conclusions about previously exposed vaccinees.

The rearrangement joined TRBV21-1 to TRBJ2-5; the D call of TRBD2 is as the table states it, not checked on the DNA. TRBV21-1 is flagged as a pseudogene. This clonotype originated in an adult who received the AZD1222 COVID-19 vaccine. The sample in question was peripheral blood, obtained 28 days after the second AZD1222 dose. The CDR3 reads CASSKVKISGTQETQYF. The nucleotide sequence reads as follows: TGTGCCAGCAGCAAAGTTAAGATTAGCGGAACCCAAGAGACCCAGTACTTC.